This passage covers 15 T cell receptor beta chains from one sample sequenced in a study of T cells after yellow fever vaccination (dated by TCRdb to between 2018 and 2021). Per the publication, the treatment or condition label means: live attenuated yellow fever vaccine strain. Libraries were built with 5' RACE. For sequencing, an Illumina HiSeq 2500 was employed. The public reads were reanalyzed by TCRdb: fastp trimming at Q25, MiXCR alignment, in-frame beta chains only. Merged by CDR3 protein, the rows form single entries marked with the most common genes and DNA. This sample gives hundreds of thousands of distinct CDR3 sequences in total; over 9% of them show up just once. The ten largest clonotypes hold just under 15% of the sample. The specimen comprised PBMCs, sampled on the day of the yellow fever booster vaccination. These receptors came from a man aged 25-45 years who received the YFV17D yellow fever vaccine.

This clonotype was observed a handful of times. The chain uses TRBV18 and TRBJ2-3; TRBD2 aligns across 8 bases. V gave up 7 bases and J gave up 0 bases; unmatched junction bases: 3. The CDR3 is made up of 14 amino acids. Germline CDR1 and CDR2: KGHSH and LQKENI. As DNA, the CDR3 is TGTGCCAGCTTTACTAGCGGAAGCACAGATACGCAGTATTTT. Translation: CASFTSGSTDTQYF.

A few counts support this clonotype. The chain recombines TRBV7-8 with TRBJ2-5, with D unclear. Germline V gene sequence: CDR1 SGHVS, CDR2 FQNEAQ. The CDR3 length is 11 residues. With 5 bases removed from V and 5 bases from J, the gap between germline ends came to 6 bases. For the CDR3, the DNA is TGTGCCAGCAGCACAATGGAGACCCAGTACTTC. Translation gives CASSTMETQYF.

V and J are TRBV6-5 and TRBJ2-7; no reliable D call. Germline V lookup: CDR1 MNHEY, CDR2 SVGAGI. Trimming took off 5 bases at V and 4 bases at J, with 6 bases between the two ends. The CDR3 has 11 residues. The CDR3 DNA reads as TGTGCCAGCAGTGACCAATACGAGCAGTACTTC. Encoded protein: CASSDQYEQYF.

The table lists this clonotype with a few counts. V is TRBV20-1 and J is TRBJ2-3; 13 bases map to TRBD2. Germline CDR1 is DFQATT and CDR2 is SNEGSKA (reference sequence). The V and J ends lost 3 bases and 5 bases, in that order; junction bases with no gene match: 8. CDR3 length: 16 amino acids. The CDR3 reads CSARGTSGMERDTQYF. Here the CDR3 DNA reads TGCAGTGCTAGGGGGACTAGCGGGATGGAAAGAGATACGCAGTATTTT.

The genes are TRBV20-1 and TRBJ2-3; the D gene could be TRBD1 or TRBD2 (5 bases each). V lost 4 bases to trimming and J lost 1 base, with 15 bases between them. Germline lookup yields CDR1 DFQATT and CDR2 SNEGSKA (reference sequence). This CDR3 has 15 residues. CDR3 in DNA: TGCAGTGCTACGGGGCTCGGGAAGGGCACAGATACGCAGTATTTT. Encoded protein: CSATGLGKGTDTQYF.

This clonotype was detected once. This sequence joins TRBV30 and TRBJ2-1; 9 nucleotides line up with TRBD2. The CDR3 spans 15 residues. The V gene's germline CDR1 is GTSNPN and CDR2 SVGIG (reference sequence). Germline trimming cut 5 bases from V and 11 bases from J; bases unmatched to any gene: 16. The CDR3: CAWQQGPAGGTKQFF. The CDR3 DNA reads TGTGCCTGGCAACAGGGCCCAGCGGGAGGTACCAAGCAGTTCTTC.

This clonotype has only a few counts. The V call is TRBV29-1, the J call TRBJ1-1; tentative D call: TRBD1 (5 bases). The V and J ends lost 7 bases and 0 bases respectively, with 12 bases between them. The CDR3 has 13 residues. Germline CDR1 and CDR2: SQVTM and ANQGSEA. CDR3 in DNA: TGCAGCGCAAATGGGGGTGTGAACACTGAAGCTTTCTTT. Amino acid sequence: CSANGGVNTEAFF.

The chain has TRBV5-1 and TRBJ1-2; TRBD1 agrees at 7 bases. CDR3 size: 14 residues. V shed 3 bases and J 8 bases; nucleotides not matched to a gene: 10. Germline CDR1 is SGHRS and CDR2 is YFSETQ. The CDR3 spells CASSWEGGAEGYTF. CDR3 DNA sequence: TGCGCCAGCAGCTGGGAAGGGGGCGCGGAAGGCTACACCTTC.

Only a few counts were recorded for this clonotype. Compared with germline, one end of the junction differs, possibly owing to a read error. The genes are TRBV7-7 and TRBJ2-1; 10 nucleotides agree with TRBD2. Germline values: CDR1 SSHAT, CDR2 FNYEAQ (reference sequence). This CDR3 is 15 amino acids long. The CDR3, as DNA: TGTGCTAGCAGCCAACTAGCGGGGCCCTCGGGGGAGCAGTTCTTC. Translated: CASSQLAGPSGEQFF. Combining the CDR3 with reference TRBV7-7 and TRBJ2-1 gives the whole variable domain GAGVSQSPRYKVTKRGQDVTLRCDPISSHATLYWYQQALGQGPEFLTYFNYEAQPDKSGLPSDRFSAERPEGSISTLTIQRTEQRDSAMYRCASSQLAGPSGEQFFGPGTRLTVL.

CDR3 bases: TGTGCCAGCAGCTTAGCGCGGGGGTCTGGCCCTTACGAGCAGTACTTC. Residues: CASSLARGSGPYEQYF. The V gene is TRBV7-9, the J gene TRBJ2-7; 7 bases line up with TRBD2. Germline V lookup: CDR1 SEHNR, CDR2 FQNEAQ (reference sequence). The length of the CDR3 is 16 residues. V gave up 0 bases and J gave up 4 bases; unmatched junction bases: 9.

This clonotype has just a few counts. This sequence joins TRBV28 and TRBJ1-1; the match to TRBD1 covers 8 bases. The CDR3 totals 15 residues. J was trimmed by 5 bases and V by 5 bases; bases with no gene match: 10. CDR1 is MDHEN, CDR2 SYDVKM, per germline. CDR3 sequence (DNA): TGTGCCAGCAGTCATCTGGACAGGGCGGGTACTGAAGCTTTCTTT. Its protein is CASSHLDRAGTEAFF.

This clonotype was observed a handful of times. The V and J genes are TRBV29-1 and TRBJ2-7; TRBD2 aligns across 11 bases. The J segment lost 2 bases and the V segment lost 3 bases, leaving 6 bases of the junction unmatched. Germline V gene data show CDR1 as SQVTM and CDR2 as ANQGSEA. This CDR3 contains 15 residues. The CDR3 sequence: CSVETSGNVPYEQYF. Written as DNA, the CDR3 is TGCAGCGTTGAGACTAGCGGGAATGTTCCCTACGAGCAGTACTTC.

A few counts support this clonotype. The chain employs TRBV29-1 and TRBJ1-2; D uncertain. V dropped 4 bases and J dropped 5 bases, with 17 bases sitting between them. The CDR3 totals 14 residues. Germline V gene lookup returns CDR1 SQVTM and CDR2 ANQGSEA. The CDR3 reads CSVVGTTTGYGYTF. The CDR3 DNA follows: TGCAGCGTTGTAGGTACTACTACGGGGTATGGCTACACCTTC.

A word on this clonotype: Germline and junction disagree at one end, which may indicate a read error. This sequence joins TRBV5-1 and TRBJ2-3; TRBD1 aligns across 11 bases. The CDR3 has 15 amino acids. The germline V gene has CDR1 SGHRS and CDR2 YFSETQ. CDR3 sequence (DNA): TGCGCCAGCAGCGGAACCGGGACAGGGGGAGATACGCGGTATTTT. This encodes CASSGTGTGGDTRYF.

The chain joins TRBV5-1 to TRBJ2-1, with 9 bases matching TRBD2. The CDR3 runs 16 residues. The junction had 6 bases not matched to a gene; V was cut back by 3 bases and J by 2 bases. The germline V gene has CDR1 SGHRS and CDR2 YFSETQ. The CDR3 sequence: CASSWNPSGAYNEQFF. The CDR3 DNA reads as TGCGCCAGCAGCTGGAACCCTAGCGGGGCCTACAATGAGCAGTTCTTC.